The 4 T cell receptor beta chains below were found in one sample sequenced in a study of CD8 T cells in ankylosing spondylitis (dated by TCRdb to the late 2010s). Libraries were constructed by 5' RACE. The sequencing machine was an Illumina HiSeq 2500. Through fastp at Q25 and MiXCR, TCRdb rebuilt clones from the public reads, retaining in-frame beta chains. Every distinct CDR3 protein forms one entry, paired with its most common genes and DNA. Here the sample has fewer than 180,000 distinct CDR3 sequences; around 45% occur a single time. Of the sample, approximately 14% falls within the top ten clones. The sample comprised synovial fluid, either unsorted or a sorted T cell fraction (not recorded which). The source of these receptors is a male donor with ankylosing spondylitis.

This clonotype was detected once. At one boundary the junction diverges from the germline segment, which might be a read error. This sequence joins TRBV25-1 and TRBJ2-7; 11 nucleotides line up with TRBD2. The germline V gene has CDR1 MGHDK and CDR2 SYGVNS. The CDR3 is 13 residues long. Here the CDR3 DNA reads TGTGCCAGCAGTGAATGGGGACTAGCGGCATTAAACTTC. Protein sequence: CASSEWGLAALNF.

This clonotype has a handful of counts. J is TRBJ1-6 and V is TRBV7-9; 8 bases fit TRBD1. J lost 7 bases, V lost 5 bases, and 7 bases had no gene match. CDR1 and CDR2 from the germline V gene are SEHNR and FQNEAQ (reference sequence). The CDR3 sequence is 15 residues long. The CDR3 DNA sequence: TGTGCCAGCAGCGCCAGACAGGGGAAAAATTCACCCCTCCACTTT. Its translation is CASSARQGKNSPLHF.

This sequence joins TRBV7-9 and TRBJ2-7; D is perhaps TRBD1 (6 bases). V was trimmed by 5 bases and J by 3 bases, leaving 14 bases between them. Germline lookup yields CDR1 SEHNR and CDR2 FQNEAQ (reference sequence). The CDR3 sequence is 14 residues long. The CDR3 loop reads CASSLNRQDYEQYF. The CDR3 DNA sequence: TGTGCCAGCAGCCTGAACCGACAGGACTACGAGCAGTACTTC.

This clonotype came up many times. The chain is built from TRBV7-8 and TRBJ2-1; TRBD1 is a possible D gene (6 bases). The CDR3 sequence is 16 residues long. The germline CDR1 and CDR2 sequences are SGHVS and FQNEAQ. The V and J ends lost 5 bases and 2 bases respectively, with 16 bases between them. The CDR3 DNA is TGTGCCAGCAGCCCAGGGGTGAGCGAACCCTACAATGAGCAGTTCTTC. Translation: CASSPGVSEPYNEQFF.